These T cell receptor beta chains were read from a single sample in a study of blood T cell repertoires in COVID-19. Profiled with immunoSEQ multiplex PCR; TCRdb holds only in-frame clones, not every one. This table has about 200,000 clones, more than 75% appearing once. The sequenced material came from peripheral blood. Receptors were obtained from a woman aged 40 to 50 with COVID-19, enrolled during active disease. Each CDR3 is given with its conserved first and last residue. The D gene is left open where the match is weak. The size entry is marked missing in some rows and otherwise reads once, few, many or a size class.

j_gene: TRBJ1-3; d_gene: -; len: 17; abundance: -; v_gene: TRBV11-3; CDR3nt: TGTGCCAGCAGCTTAGATTACAGGAGGGGTACTGAAAACACCATATATTTT; CDR3aa: CASSLDYRRGTENTIYF
j_gene: TRBJ1-5; d_gene: -; len: 16; abundance: -; v_gene: TRBV2; CDR3nt: TGTGCCAGCAGAGAGCGCTCTTCCCCGACGGGTCAGCCCCAGCATTTT; CDR3aa: CASRERSSPTGQPQHF
j_gene: TRBJ1-1; d_gene: -; len: 13; abundance: -; v_gene: TRBV24-1; CDR3nt: TGTGCCACCAGTGATGCAGGGAACACTGAAGCTTTCTTT; CDR3aa: CATSDAGNTEAFF
j_gene: TRBJ2-3; d_gene: -; len: 15; abundance: -; v_gene: TRBV6-5; CDR3nt: TGTGCCAGCCTCGACTTTTCAAGCTACCCATTGACGCAGTATTTT; CDR3aa: CASLDFSSYPLTQYF
j_gene: TRBJ2-7; d_gene: TRBD1; len: 13; abundance: -; v_gene: TRBV30; CDR3nt: TGTGCCTGGCGGACAGGGGGGGTCTACGAGCAGTACTTC; CDR3aa: CAWRTGGVYEQYF
j_gene: TRBJ1-2; d_gene: -; len: 14; abundance: -; v_gene: TRBV28; CDR3nt: TGTGCCAGCACCCAGGACAGAGCTAACTATGGCTACACCTTC; CDR3aa: CASTQDRANYGYTF
j_gene: TRBJ2-2; d_gene: TRBD2; len: 16; abundance: once; v_gene: TRBV4-2; CDR3nt: TGTGCCAGCAGCCAAGAAGCTAGCGGGAGACCCGGGGAGCTGTTTTTT; CDR3aa: CASSQEASGRPGELFF
j_gene: TRBJ2-3; d_gene: -; len: 13; abundance: -; v_gene: TRBV6-5; CDR3nt: TGTGCCAGCAGCCTAGTAATTTCAGATACGCAGTATTTT; CDR3aa: CASSLVISDTQYF
j_gene: TRBJ1-4; d_gene: -; len: 16; abundance: few; v_gene: TRBV3-1/TRBV3-2; CDR3nt: TGTGCCAGCAGCCTTTTCCTCAGGGGTGGGAATGAAAAACTGTTTTTT; CDR3aa: CASSLFLRGGNEKLFF
j_gene: TRBJ2-7; d_gene: TRBD1; len: 14; abundance: -; v_gene: TRBV7-2; CDR3nt: TGTGCCAGCAGCCTAGGGGGACAGCCCCGGGAGCAGTACTTC; CDR3aa: CASSLGGQPREQYF
j_gene: TRBJ1-2; d_gene: -; len: 12; abundance: -; v_gene: TRBV11-1; CDR3nt: TGTGCCAGCAGCTTAGGTCCTTATGGCTACACCTTC; CDR3aa: CASSLGPYGYTF
j_gene: TRBJ1-4; d_gene: -; len: 14; abundance: once; v_gene: TRBV4-2; CDR3nt: TGTGCCAGCAGCTATAATATGGGAGGAGAAAAACTGTTTTTT; CDR3aa: CASSYNMGGEKLFF
j_gene: TRBJ1-5; d_gene: TRBD1; len: 13; abundance: once; v_gene: TRBV30; CDR3nt: TGTGCCTGGGGGGGGACAGGGGACCAGCCCCAGCATTTT; CDR3aa: CAWGGTGDQPQHF
j_gene: TRBJ1-6; d_gene: -; len: 14; abundance: -; v_gene: TRBV6-5; CDR3nt: TGTGCCAGCAGTTACCAAGGAGGGGATACACCCCTCCACTTT; CDR3aa: CASSYQGGDTPLHF
j_gene: TRBJ2-7; d_gene: TRBD2; len: 16; abundance: few; v_gene: TRBV19; CDR3nt: TGTGCCAGTAGTACCAAGATGGGACTAGCGGGCACCGAGCAGTACTTC; CDR3aa: CASSTKMGLAGTEQYF
j_gene: TRBJ2-3; d_gene: -; len: 13; abundance: -; v_gene: TRBV29-1; CDR3nt: TGCAGCGTTGGAGGGAGACTAACAGATACGCAGTATTTT; CDR3aa: CSVGGRLTDTQYF
j_gene: TRBJ1-5; d_gene: -; len: 13; abundance: -; v_gene: TRBV6-2/TRBV6-3; CDR3nt: TGTGCCAGCAGTTCGGGTGGTCGCCAGCCCCAGCATTTT; CDR3aa: CASSSGGRQPQHF
j_gene: TRBJ2-3; d_gene: TRBD2; len: 15; abundance: -; v_gene: TRBV13; CDR3nt: TGTGCCAGCAGCCCGGGACTAGCGGGGGCAGATACGCAGTATTTT; CDR3aa: CASSPGLAGADTQYF
j_gene: TRBJ1-6; d_gene: -; len: 13; abundance: -; v_gene: TRBV10-1; CDR3nt: TGCGGCCCACGGGACATGGGAAATTCACCCCTCCACTTT; CDR3aa: CGPRDMGNSPLHF
j_gene: TRBJ2-7; d_gene: -; len: 13; abundance: -; v_gene: TRBV10-3; CDR3nt: TGTGCCATCAGACTACAGGGATCCTACGAGCAGTACTTC; CDR3aa: CAIRLQGSYEQYF
j_gene: TRBJ1-5; d_gene: -; len: 16; abundance: -; v_gene: TRBV6-1; CDR3nt: TGTGCCAGCAGTGAAAACGGGGGAGGTGGCAATCAGCCCCAGCATTTT; CDR3aa: CASSENGGGGNQPQHF
j_gene: TRBJ2-1; d_gene: TRBD2; len: 15; abundance: -; v_gene: TRBV5-4; CDR3nt: TGTGCCAGCAGCCCGGGACTAGGGGATGGGAATGAGCAGTTCTTC; CDR3aa: CASSPGLGDGNEQFF
j_gene: TRBJ2-5; d_gene: -; len: 15; abundance: -; v_gene: TRBV6-1; CDR3nt: TGTGCCAGCAGTGAAAAAGGCAGGGGAGCAGAGACCCAGTACTTC; CDR3aa: CASSEKGRGAETQYF
j_gene: TRBJ2-5; d_gene: -; len: 13; abundance: once; v_gene: TRBV2; CDR3nt: TGTGCCAGCAGTGAATTAGGCGGAGAGACCCAGTACTTC; CDR3aa: CASSELGGETQYF
j_gene: TRBJ1-6; d_gene: TRBD1; len: 15; abundance: -; v_gene: TRBV6-5; CDR3nt: TGTGCCAGCAGGCCGGGACAGTCGTATAATTCACCCCTCCACTTT; CDR3aa: CASRPGQSYNSPLHF
j_gene: TRBJ1-1; d_gene: -; len: 14; abundance: -; v_gene: TRBV5-4; CDR3nt: TGTGCCAGCAGCTCCTGGGCAGGGAGGAGTGAAGCTTTCTTT; CDR3aa: CASSSWAGRSEAFF
j_gene: TRBJ2-7; d_gene: -; len: 12; abundance: -; v_gene: TRBV6-2/TRBV6-3; CDR3nt: TGTGCCAGCAGTTTACTCTCCTACGAGCAGTACTTC; CDR3aa: CASSLLSYEQYF
j_gene: TRBJ1-5; d_gene: -; len: 14; abundance: few; v_gene: TRBV5-6; CDR3nt: TGTGCCAGCAGTCGAGGGGGGGGCAATCAGCCCCAGCATTTT; CDR3aa: CASSRGGGNQPQHF
j_gene: TRBJ1-3; d_gene: -; len: 17; abundance: few; v_gene: TRBV4-3; CDR3nt: TGCGCCAGCAGCCAAGATCCCAGGCAGGTCTCTGGAAACACCATATATTTT; CDR3aa: CASSQDPRQVSGNTIYF
j_gene: TRBJ1-2; d_gene: -; len: 14; abundance: few; v_gene: TRBV7-8; CDR3nt: TGTGCCAGCAGCATCGGGTCCATTCCCTATGGCTACACCTTC; CDR3aa: CASSIGSIPYGYTF
j_gene: TRBJ2-1; d_gene: -; len: 13; abundance: few; v_gene: TRBV2; CDR3nt: TGTGCCAGCAGTCTCGGACTATCGAATGAGCAGTTCTTC; CDR3aa: CASSLGLSNEQFF
j_gene: TRBJ2-2; d_gene: -; len: 15; abundance: -; v_gene: TRBV5-1; CDR3nt: TGCGCCAGCAGCTCGACTACCTCCAACACCGGGGAGCTGTTTTTT; CDR3aa: CASSSTTSNTGELFF